This TCR beta chain was obtained from a study of beta chain features in type 1 diabetes. General observations from the study: Type 1 diabetes patients had TCRB CDR3s that were shorter (moderately but significantly so) in all four CD4+ subsets. Patients' naive, central memory and Treg TCRB repertoires seemed closer to one another than those of healthy donors. Insertion counts at VDJ junctions were lower in type 1 diabetes patients, who also showed more deletions there.

Reverse transcription of all isolated RNA meant that expressed TCRB transcripts were sequenced. Assay used: immunoSEQ multiplex PCR; TCRdb lists only in-frame clones, some missing. The table records about 410,000 clones, about 14% of them present only once. Trimming stripped 1 base from V and 5 bases from J, with 15 bases between. This CDR3 comprises 15 residues. Per germline, CDR1 SGHRS and CDR2 YFSETQ. Using CD45RO/CCR7/CD25/CD127/CD95/CD27, CD4+ naive, central memory, regulatory and stem cell-like memory cells were sorted. In regard to this clone: Its antigen is as yet unknown.

The rearrangement joins TRBV5-1 to TRBJ1-1, with a weak D call TRBD1 (5 bases). This receptor was identified in a man aged 25 to 40 in good health. The material sequenced was naive CD4+ T cells from blood. The CDR3 sequence is CASSLSVGARTEAFF. Here the CDR3 DNA reads TGCGCCAGCAGCTTGTCCGTTGGGGCACGGACTGAAGCTTTCTTT.